Each of the 18 T cell receptor beta chains below was sequenced from the same sample in a study of shared clonotypes between healthy human individuals. Clones were read by immunoSEQ multiplex PCR, and TCRdb kept only the in-frame ones, dropping some. The sample consists of 90,000 to 120,000 clones, about 67% of them appearing once. The sample taken for sequencing was memory CD8+ T cells sorted from blood. Described subset: CD45RO+ cells pooled with CCR7-negative TemRA cells. Receptors originate from a woman aged 25 to 39 in good health.

This clone has ten or more counts. V is TRBV6-1 and J is TRBJ2-1; TRBD2 agrees at 11 bases. The ends lost 10 bases at V and 7 bases at J; junction bases unmatched: 12. This CDR3 has 15 residues. CDR1 is MNHNS and CDR2 is SASEGT in the germline V gene. In nucleotides, the CDR3 is TGTGCCACTCCTCGGGGGCTAGCGGGAGGTAATGAGCAGTTCTTC. Translation gives CATPRGLAGGNEQFF.

This clone was counted many times. The chain links TRBV6-1 to TRBJ1-2; D may be TRBD1 (6 bases). Germline V CDR1 and CDR2: MNHNS, SASEGT. CDR3 length equals 14 residues. The V gene lost 1 base and the J gene lost 6 bases, with 12 bases spanning the gap. DNA of the CDR3: TGTGCCAGCAGTGAAGTAGAGGGGGGCAATGGCTACACCTTC. Translating it yields CASSEVEGGNGYTF.

About this clone itself: Other DNA sequences within the sample encode an identical CDR3. V gene TRBV9 combines with J gene TRBJ1-3; D call uncertain. CDR3 size: 15 residues. The V gene lost 0 bases and the J gene lost 1 base, with 8 bases spanning the gap. Germline-derived CDR1 and CDR2 are SGDLS and YYNGEE. For the CDR3, the DNA is TGTGCCAGCAGCGTAGCTTGGGGATCTGGAAACACCATATATTTT. This encodes CASSVAWGSGNTIYF.

The rearrangement uses TRBV19 and TRBJ2-1, with a tentative D call TRBD1 (5 bases). The CDR3 sequence is 14 residues long. V was pared by 5 bases and J by 7 bases, with 15 bases between. In germline, CDR1 is LNHDA, CDR2 SQIVND (reference sequence). This CDR3 is CASSVRDAANEQFF. In DNA form, the CDR3 reads TGTGCCAGTAGTGTCAGGGATGCGGCGAATGAGCAGTTCTTC.

The V and J genes are TRBV19 and TRBJ2-7; possibly TRBD1 or TRBD2 for D (5 bases each). This CDR3 comprises 14 residues. Trimming left V 6 bases short and J 0 bases short, with 12 bases between. The V gene's germline CDR1 is LNHDA and CDR2 SQIVND (reference sequence). CDR3 sequence: CASSPGPLSYEQYF. For the CDR3, the DNA is TGTGCCAGTAGCCCGGGACCTCTCTCCTACGAGCAGTACTTC.

This chain uses TRBV27 with TRBJ2-1; no reliable D call. The V end lost 6 bases, the J end lost 4 bases, and 10 bases lay between the germline ends. The CDR3 contains 13 residues. CDR1 and CDR2 from the germline V gene are MNHEY and SMNVEV (reference sequence). This CDR3 is CASRSWSYNEQFF. CDR3 sequence (DNA): TGTGCCAGCAGATCCTGGAGTTACAATGAGCAGTTCTTC.

This clone appeared a single time. The J gene is TRBJ2-7, the V gene TRBV5-1, with a tentative D call TRBD1 (5 bases). Per germline, CDR1 SGHRS and CDR2 YFSETQ. The length of the CDR3 is 13 residues. Trimming removed 2 bases at V and 6 bases at J, with 12 bases between. The CDR3, as DNA: TGCGCCAGCAGCTTTTACAGGTTGCGCGAGCAGTACTTC. As protein: CASSFYRLREQYF.

The J gene is TRBJ1-5, the V gene TRBV2, with TRBD1 identical over 12 bases. Per germline, CDR1 SNHLY and CDR2 FYNNEI. This CDR3 is built from 13 residues. V lost 6 bases to trimming and J lost 6 bases; unmatched junction nucleotides: 0. The chain's CDR3 is CASRGQGAQPQHF. CDR3 coding DNA: TGTGCCAGCAGGGGACAGGGGGCTCAGCCCCAGCATTTT.

The chain couples TRBV28 to TRBJ1-2, with TRBD1 matching 8 bases. With V trimmed by 6 bases and J by 3 bases, 12 bases remained unmatched. CDR1 is MDHEN, CDR2 SYDVKM, per germline. The CDR3 sequence is 16 residues long. In DNA form, the CDR3 reads TGTGCCAGCAGCCTGCCCACCCGGACAGGGCACTATGGCTACACCTTC. It codes for CASSLPTRTGHYGYTF.

This rearrangement joins TRBV11-2 to TRBJ2-1; D may be TRBD2 (6 bases). V lost 0 bases, J lost 5 bases, and 14 bases lay in between. CDR3 length equals 16 residues. Per the germline V gene, CDR1 is SGHAT and CDR2 is FQNNGV. The CDR3 bases are TGTGCCAGCAGCTTAGACCCGGCCGGGGGACACAATGAGCAGTTCTTC. As protein: CASSLDPAGGHNEQFF.

Relative to its sample, this clone is medium-sized. The V call is TRBV1, the J call TRBJ1-5; the D call TRBD1 from the table was never checked on the DNA. TRBV1 counts as a pseudogene. This CDR3 contains 15 residues. The CDR3 DNA is TGCACCAGCAGCCAAGGGGGACAGGGTTTGGAGCCCCAGCATTTT. It is translated as CTSSQGGQGLEPQHF.

This clone was seen ten or more times. The chain combines TRBV27 with TRBJ2-2, with D perhaps matching TRBD2 (5 bases). The CDR3 length is 14 residues. Germline V gene lookup returns CDR1 MNHEY and CDR2 SMNVEV (reference sequence). The V gene lost 6 bases and the J gene lost 3 bases, with 11 bases spanning the gap. The CDR3 here is CASREGRDTGELFF. CDR3 coding DNA: TGTGCCAGCAGAGAGGGCCGGGACACCGGGGAGCTGTTTTTT.

The J gene is TRBJ2-7, the V gene TRBV5-6; D is uncertain. This CDR3 is built from 14 residues. The V end lost 2 bases, the J end lost 4 bases, and 13 bases lay between the germline ends. In germline, CDR1 is SGHDT, CDR2 YYEEEE. The CDR3 sequence: CASSFGSDTYEQYF. As DNA, the CDR3 is TGTGCCAGCAGCTTTGGGTCTGATACTTACGAGCAGTACTTC.

This clone was detected many times. V and J are TRBV6-1 and TRBJ2-7; D ambiguous. CDR3 length equals 14 residues. V was clipped by 1 base and J by 5 bases, with 12 bases between them. In germline, CDR1 is MNHNS, CDR2 SASEGT. The CDR3 DNA reads TGTGCCAGCAGTGAAGTAAATCCTTTGGACGAGCAGTACTTC. This sequence encodes CASSEVNPLDEQYF.

This chain uses TRBV7-9 with TRBJ2-7; D remains unclear. The germline V gene has CDR1 SEHNR and CDR2 FQNEAQ (reference sequence). V lost 5 bases and J lost 4, with 9 bases in between. CDR3 length: 12 residues. This CDR3 reads CASSPTEYEQYF. CDR3 in DNA: TGTGCCAGCAGCCCAACAGAGTACGAGCAGTACTTC. Full variable domain (remainder filled in from reference TRBV7-9 and TRBJ2-7): DTGVSQNPRHKITKRGQNVTFRCDPISEHNRLYWYRQTLGQGPEFLTYFQNEAQLEKSRLLSDRFSAERPKGSFSTLEIQRTEQGDSAMYLCASSPTEYEQYFGPGTRLTVT.

This chain connects TRBV25-1 to TRBJ1-2; TRBD1 aligns across 9 bases. This CDR3 is built from 16 residues. V lost 1 base and J lost 0; bases outside the gene matches: 3. CDR1 is MGHDK, CDR2 SYGVNS, per germline. The CDR3 DNA reads as TGTGCCAGCAGTGAATGGGGACAGGGCTCTAACTATGGCTACACCTTC. Amino acid sequence: CASSEWGQGSNYGYTF.

This clone has a handful of counts. V usage is TRBV29-1 and J usage is TRBJ2-5; 7 bases map to TRBD2. V gave up 5 bases and J gave up 0 bases; unmatched junction bases: 3. The CDR3 is made up of 13 amino acids. Per the germline V gene, CDR1 is SQVTM and CDR2 is ANQGSEA. The CDR3 reads CSVSSGNQETQYF. The CDR3 DNA follows: TGCAGCGTTTCGAGCGGGAACCAAGAGACCCAGTACTTC. Full variable domain (missing parts from reference TRBV29-1 and TRBJ2-5): SAVISQKPSRDICQRGTSLTIQCQVDSQVTMMFWYRQQPGQSLTLIATANQGSEATYESGFVIDKFPISRPNLTFSTLTVSNMSPEDSSIYLCSVSSGNQETQYFGPGTRLLVL.

V is TRBV5-1 and J is TRBJ1-1; the match to TRBD1 covers 7 bases. J lost 4 bases, V lost 6 bases, and 12 bases had no gene match. Germline V gene data show CDR1 as SGHRS and CDR2 as YFSETQ. CDR3 size: 15 residues. For the CDR3, the DNA is TGCGCCAGCATAGGACAGGATTCTCGGGGCACTGAAGCTTTCTTT. It is translated as CASIGQDSRGTEAFF. Full variable domain (missing parts from reference TRBV5-1 and TRBJ1-1): KAGVTQTPRYLIKTRGQQVTLSCSPISGHRSVSWYQQTPGQGLQFLFEYFSETQRNKGNFPGRFSGRQFSNSRSEMNVSTLELGDSALYLCASIGQDSRGTEAFFGQGTRLTVV.